This T cell receptor (beta chain) was observed in a study of cytomegalovirus exposure and HLA in healthy donors. In the case of this clone: Its antigen remains unidentified.

Both 60 Vbeta primers and 13 Jbeta primers went into the PCR. Libraries were prepared by immunoSEQ multiplex PCR; TCRdb keeps only in-frame clonotypes and omits some of them. The sample holds approximately 170,000 clones, roughly 79% seen once. Points from the study as a whole: Cytomegalovirus association was assigned to 170 or so TCR beta chains. A later analysis reportedly identified an Asian-associated ancestry cluster as carrying fewer N-insertions than the approximately 620-donor mean. Most observed TCR sequences were rare, whereas some public TCRs were detected in many donors.

The sequence derives from a middle-aged woman in good health and CMV-seropositive. Sequencing input: PBMCs.

DNA of the CDR3: TGTGCCAGTAGTACCCCGACAGGGCGGGTCTATGGCTACACCTTC. Encoded protein: CASSTPTGRVYGYTF. V gene TRBV19 combines with J gene TRBJ1-2, with 7 bases identical to TRBD1. The germline gives CDR1 LNHDA, CDR2 SQIVND (reference sequence). CDR3 length: 15 residues. Trimming took 4 bases from V and 4 from J; bases not matched to a gene: 9.